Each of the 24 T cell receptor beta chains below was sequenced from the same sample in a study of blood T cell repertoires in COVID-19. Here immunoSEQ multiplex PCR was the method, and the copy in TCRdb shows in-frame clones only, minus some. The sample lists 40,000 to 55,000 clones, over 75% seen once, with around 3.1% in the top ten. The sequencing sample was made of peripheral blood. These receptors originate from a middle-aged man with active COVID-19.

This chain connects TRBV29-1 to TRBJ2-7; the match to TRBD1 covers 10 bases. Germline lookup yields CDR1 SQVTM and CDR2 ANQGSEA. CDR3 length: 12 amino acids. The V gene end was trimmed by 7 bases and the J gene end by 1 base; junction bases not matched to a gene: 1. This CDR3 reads CSGGQGSYEQYF. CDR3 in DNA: TGCAGCGGGGGACAGGGGTCCTACGAGCAGTACTTC.

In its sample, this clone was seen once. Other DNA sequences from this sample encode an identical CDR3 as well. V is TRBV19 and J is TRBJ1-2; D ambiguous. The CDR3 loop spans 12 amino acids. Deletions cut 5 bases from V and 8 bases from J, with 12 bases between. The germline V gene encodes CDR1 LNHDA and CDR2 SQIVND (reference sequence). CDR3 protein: CASSPPLGGYTF. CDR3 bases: TGTGCCAGTAGTCCGCCTCTGGGCGGCTACACCTTC.

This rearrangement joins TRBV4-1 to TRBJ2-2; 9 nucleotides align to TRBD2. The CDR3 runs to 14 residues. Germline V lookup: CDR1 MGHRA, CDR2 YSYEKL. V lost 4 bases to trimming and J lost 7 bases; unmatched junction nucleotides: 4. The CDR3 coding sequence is TGCGCCAGCAGCCTGAATAGCGGGGGCGGGGAGCTGTTTTTT. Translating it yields CASSLNSGGGELFF.

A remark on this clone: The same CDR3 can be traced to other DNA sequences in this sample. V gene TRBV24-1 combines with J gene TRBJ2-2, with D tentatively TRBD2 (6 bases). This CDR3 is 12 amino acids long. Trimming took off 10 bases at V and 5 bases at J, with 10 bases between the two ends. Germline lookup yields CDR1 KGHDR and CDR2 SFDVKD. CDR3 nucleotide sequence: TGTGCCACAGGGCGGGGAACCGGGGAGCTGTTTTTT. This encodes CATGRGTGELFF.

The CDR3 loop reads CASSSRQGRANTGELFF. The CDR3 coding sequence is TGTGCCAGCAGCTCGAGACAGGGTCGGGCGAACACCGGGGAGCTGTTTTTT. The chain couples TRBV7-8 to TRBJ2-2, with 7 bases that match TRBD1. Germline CDR1 is SGHVS and CDR2 is FQNEAQ. The CDR3 totals 17 residues. V gave up 4 bases and J gave up 0 bases; unmatched junction bases: 8. The full variable domain, its missing parts supplied by reference TRBV7-8 and TRBJ2-2, is GAGVSQSPRYKVAKRGQDVALRCDPISGHVSLFWYQQALGQGPEFLTYFQNEAQLDKSGLPSDRFFAERPEGSVSTLKIQRTQQEDSAVYLCASSSRQGRANTGELFFGEGSRLTVL.

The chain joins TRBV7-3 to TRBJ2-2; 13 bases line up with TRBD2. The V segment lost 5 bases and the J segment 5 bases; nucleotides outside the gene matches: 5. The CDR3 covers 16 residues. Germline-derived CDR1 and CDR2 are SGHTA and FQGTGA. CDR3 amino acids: CASSLRTSGSTGELFF. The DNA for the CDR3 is TGTGCCAGCAGCCTCCGGACTAGCGGGAGTACCGGGGAGCTGTTTTTT.

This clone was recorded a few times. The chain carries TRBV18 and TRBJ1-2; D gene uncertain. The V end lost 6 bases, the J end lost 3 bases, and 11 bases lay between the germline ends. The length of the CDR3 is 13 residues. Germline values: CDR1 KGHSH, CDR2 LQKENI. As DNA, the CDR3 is TGTGCCAGCTCCCCGGACGGGGACTATGGCTACACCTTC. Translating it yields CASSPDGDYGYTF.

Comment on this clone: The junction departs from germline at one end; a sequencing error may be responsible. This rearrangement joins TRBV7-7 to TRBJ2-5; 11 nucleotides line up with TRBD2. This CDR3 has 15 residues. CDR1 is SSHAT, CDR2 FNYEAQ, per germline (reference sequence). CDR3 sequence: CASSYSSGGQETQYF. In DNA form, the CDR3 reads TGTGCTAGCAGCTACTCTAGCGGGGGGCAAGAGACCCAGTACTTC.

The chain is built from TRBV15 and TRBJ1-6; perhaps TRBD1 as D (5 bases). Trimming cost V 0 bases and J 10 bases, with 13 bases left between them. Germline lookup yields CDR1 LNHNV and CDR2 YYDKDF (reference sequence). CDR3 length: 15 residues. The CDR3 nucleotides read TGTGCCACCAGCAGAGATTTGGGGCAGGGATCACCCCTCCACTTT. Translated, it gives CATSRDLGQGSPLHF.

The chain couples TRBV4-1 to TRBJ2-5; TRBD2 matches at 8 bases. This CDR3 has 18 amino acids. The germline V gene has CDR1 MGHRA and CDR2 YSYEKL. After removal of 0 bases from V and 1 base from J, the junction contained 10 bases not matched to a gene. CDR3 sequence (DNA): TGCGCCAGCAGCCAAGAACCGACTAGCGCCAACCGCCAAGAGACCCAGTACTTC. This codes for CASSQEPTSANRQETQYF.

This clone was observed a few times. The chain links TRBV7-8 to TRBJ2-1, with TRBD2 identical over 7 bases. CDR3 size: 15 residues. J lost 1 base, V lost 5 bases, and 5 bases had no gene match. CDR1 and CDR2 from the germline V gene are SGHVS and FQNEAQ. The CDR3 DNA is TGTGCCAGCAGCCCTTGGGGGGGTTCCTACAATGAGCAGTTCTTC. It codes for CASSPWGGSYNEQFF.

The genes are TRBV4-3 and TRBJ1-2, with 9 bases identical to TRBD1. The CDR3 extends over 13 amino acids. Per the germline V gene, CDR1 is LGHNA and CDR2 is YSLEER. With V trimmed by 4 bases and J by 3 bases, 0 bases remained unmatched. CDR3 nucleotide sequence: TGCGCCAGCAGCCGGACAGGGGACTATGGCTACACCTTC. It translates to CASSRTGDYGYTF.

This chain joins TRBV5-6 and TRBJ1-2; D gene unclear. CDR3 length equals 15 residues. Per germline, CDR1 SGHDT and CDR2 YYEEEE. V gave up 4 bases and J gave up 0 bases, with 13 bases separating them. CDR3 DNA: TGTGCCAGCAGCCAACCGACACCCCCTAACTATGGCTACACCTTC. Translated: CASSQPTPPNYGYTF.

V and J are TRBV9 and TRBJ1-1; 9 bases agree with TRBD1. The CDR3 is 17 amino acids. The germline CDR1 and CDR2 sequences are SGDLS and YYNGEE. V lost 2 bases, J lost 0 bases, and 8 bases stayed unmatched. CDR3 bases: TGTGCCAGCAGCGTGACATCGGGACAGGGATTGAACACTGAAGCTTTCTTT. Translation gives CASSVTSGQGLNTEAFF.

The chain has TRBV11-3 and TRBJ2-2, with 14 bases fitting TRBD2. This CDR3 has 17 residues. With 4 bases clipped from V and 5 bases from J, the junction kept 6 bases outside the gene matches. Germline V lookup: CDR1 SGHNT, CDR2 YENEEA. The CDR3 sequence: CASSWIGTSGGTGELFF. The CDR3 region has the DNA TGTGCCAGCAGCTGGATCGGGACTAGCGGGGGAACCGGGGAGCTGTTTTTT.

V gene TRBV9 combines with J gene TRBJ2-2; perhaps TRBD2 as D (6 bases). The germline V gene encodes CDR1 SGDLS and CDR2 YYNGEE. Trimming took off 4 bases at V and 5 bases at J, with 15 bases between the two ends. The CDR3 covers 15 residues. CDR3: CASSFRDWGTGELFF. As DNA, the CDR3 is TGTGCCAGCAGCTTCCGGGACTGGGGGACCGGGGAGCTGTTTTTT.

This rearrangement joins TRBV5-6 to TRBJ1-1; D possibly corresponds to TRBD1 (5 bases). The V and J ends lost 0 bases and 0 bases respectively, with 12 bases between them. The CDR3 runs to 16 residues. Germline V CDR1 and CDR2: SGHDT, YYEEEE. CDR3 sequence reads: CASSLEGLNMNTEAFF. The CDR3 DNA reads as TGTGCCAGCAGCTTGGAGGGACTGAACATGAACACTGAAGCTTTCTTT.

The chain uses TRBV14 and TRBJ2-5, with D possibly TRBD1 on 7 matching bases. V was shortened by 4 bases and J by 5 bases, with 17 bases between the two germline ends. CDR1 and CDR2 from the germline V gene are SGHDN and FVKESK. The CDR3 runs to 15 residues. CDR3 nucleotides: TGTGCCAGCAGCCCCGTCAGGGGGGCTAAGGAGACCCAGTACTTC. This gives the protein CASSPVRGAKETQYF.

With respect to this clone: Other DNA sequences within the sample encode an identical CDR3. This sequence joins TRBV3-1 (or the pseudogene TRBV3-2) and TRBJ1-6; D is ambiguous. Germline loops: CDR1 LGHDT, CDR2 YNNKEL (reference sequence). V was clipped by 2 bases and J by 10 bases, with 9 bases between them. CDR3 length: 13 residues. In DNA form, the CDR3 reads TGTGCCAGCAGCCAACAGGTCGGATCACCCCTCCACTTT. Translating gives CASSQQVGSPLHF.

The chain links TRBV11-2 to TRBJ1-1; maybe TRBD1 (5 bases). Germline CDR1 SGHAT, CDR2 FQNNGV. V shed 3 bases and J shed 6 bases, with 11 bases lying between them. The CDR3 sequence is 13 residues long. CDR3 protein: CASSLGLRAEAFF. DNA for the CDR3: TGTGCCAGCAGCTTGGGACTTCGGGCTGAAGCTTTCTTT.

The CDR3 sequence is CATKGAGYTF. The CDR3 region has the DNA TGTGCCACCAAGGGGGCTGGCTACACCTTC. This rearrangement joins TRBV12-3 or TRBV12-4 to TRBJ1-2; 7 bases are a match to TRBD1. With V trimmed by 10 bases and J by 7 bases, 3 bases remained unmatched. This CDR3 is built from 10 residues.

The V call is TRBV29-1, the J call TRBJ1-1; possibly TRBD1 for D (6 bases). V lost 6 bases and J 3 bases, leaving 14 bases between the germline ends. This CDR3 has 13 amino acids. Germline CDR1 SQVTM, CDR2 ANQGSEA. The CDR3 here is CSVGQGTYTEAFF. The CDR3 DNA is TGCAGCGTGGGGCAGGGGACGTACACTGAAGCTTTCTTT.

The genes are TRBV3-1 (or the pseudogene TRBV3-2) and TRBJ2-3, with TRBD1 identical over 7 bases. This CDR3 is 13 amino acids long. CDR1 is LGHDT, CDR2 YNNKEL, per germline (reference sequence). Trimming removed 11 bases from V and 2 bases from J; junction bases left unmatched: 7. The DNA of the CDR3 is TGTGCCTGTAGGACAGGCAACACAGATACGCAGTATTTT. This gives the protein CACRTGNTDTQYF.

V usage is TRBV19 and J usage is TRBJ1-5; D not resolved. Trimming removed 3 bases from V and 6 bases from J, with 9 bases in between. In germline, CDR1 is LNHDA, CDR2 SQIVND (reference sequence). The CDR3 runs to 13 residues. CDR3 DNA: TGTGCCAGTAGTATCCAGGTGCGTCAGCCCCAGCATTTT. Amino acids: CASSIQVRQPQHF.